These 15 T cell receptor beta chains were all obtained from the same sample, sequenced in a study of blood T cell repertoires in COVID-19. Using immunoSEQ multiplex PCR, the repertoire was profiled, and TCRdb retains in-frame clones only, with some absent. The table has around 250,000 clones, approximately 91% seen once; the top ten hold 0.65% to 0.8%. The sequencing input was peripheral blood. The receptor source for this set is a human donor in a cohort sampled during active COVID-19.

J is TRBJ1-2 and V is TRBV19; no definite D call. The length of the CDR3 is 13 residues. V dropped 3 bases and J dropped 0 bases, with 5 bases sitting between them. Germline CDR1 is LNHDA and CDR2 is SQIVND (reference sequence). This CDR3 is CASSMAANYGYTF. The CDR3 DNA follows: TGTGCCAGTAGTATGGCAGCTAACTATGGCTACACCTTC.

In DNA form, the CDR3 reads TGTGCCAGCAGCTTACCCTCGACTACCCCTTGCTCATTAGCCAAAAACATTCAGTACTTC. This sequence encodes CASSLPSTTPCSLAKNIQYF. The chain employs TRBV7-7 and TRBJ2-4; perhaps TRBD2 as D (5 bases). The germline V gene encodes CDR1 SSHAT and CDR2 FNYEAQ (reference sequence). Trimming pared 2 bases from V and 0 bases from J, leaving 23 bases between. This CDR3 spans 20 amino acids.

This clone is a singleton in its sample. The rearrangement uses TRBV19 and TRBJ2-7, with D perhaps matching TRBD2 (6 bases). The length of the CDR3 is 11 residues. Germline-derived CDR1 and CDR2 are LNHDA and SQIVND (reference sequence). Between the trimmed V and J ends, which lost 7 bases and 7 bases, there was a span of 11 bases. The CDR3 DNA follows: TGTGCCAGTAAGTTTGCGGGAGAGCAGTACTTC. Translation gives CASKFAGEQYF.

The V and J genes are TRBV27 and TRBJ1-2; D call uncertain. V was shortened by 6 bases and J by 0 bases, with 11 bases between the two germline ends. This CDR3 is built from 14 residues. Germline V gene sequence: CDR1 MNHEY, CDR2 SMNVEV (reference sequence). The DNA of the CDR3 is TGTGCCAGCAGAAAATTGGGAGCTAACTATGGCTACACCTTC. Its protein is CASRKLGANYGYTF.

This clone was recorded only once. The rearrangement uses TRBV9 and TRBJ2-3, with D unresolved. V lost 3 bases to trimming and J lost 8 bases, with 7 bases between them. Germline V lookup: CDR1 SGDLS, CDR2 YYNGEE. CDR3 size: 11 residues. The DNA of the CDR3 is TGTGCCAGCAGCGACTTGGTTACGCAGTATTTT. Translation: CASSDLVTQYF.

V is TRBV30 and J is TRBJ1-2, with 8 nucleotides matching TRBD1. The CDR3 runs to 15 residues. Germline V gene data show CDR1 as GTSNPN and CDR2 as SVGIG (reference sequence). Losses at the gene ends were 3 bases for V and 4 bases for J; bases not matched to a gene: 10. In nucleotides, the CDR3 is TGTGCCTGGAGGGATGCAGGGGGCAAGGGCTATGGCTACACCTTC. Translation: CAWRDAGGKGYGYTF.

This rearrangement joins TRBV19 to TRBJ1-1; possible D gene TRBD1, 5 bases. The CDR3 consists of 13 residues. The ends were cut back, 7 bases at V and 1 base at J, with 10 bases in the middle. The germline V gene encodes CDR1 LNHDA and CDR2 SQIVND (reference sequence). The CDR3 reads CASNRGWNTEAFF. In nucleotides, the CDR3 is TGTGCCAGTAATCGGGGGTGGAACACTGAAGCTTTCTTT.

The genes are TRBV6-5 and TRBJ2-7; 9 nucleotides line up with TRBD2. This CDR3 is built from 14 residues. The germline CDR1 and CDR2 sequences are MNHEY and SVGAGI. Trimming took 11 bases from V and 4 from J; bases not matched to a gene: 12. The CDR3 DNA reads as TGTGCCGTTATAGCGGGAGTATGGGCGTACGAGCAGTACTTC. The encoded protein is CAVIAGVWAYEQYF.

This chain uses TRBV7-2 with TRBJ1-2, with TRBD1 matching over 7 bases. This CDR3 contains 15 residues. Germline CDR1 reads SGHTA; CDR2 reads FQGNSA. Germline trimming cut 2 bases from V and 6 bases from J; bases unmatched to any gene: 9. The CDR3 loop reads CASSLLYRGEDGYTF. In DNA form, the CDR3 reads TGTGCCAGCAGCTTACTTTACAGGGGAGAGGATGGCTACACCTTC.

The chain joins TRBV10-3 to TRBJ1-2; a possible D gene is TRBD1 (6 bases). Germline V gives CDR1 ENHRY, CDR2 SYGVKD. This CDR3 region has 12 residues. V lost 9 bases and J lost 3, with 11 bases in between. Written as DNA, the CDR3 is TGTGCCATTAAGGGGGAAGACTATGGCTACACCTTC. This translates into CAIKGEDYGYTF.

On this clone itself: A read error may produce the germline difference seen at one junction end. This chain connects TRBV7-7 to TRBJ2-7, with 14 bases aligning to TRBD2. This CDR3 is built from 15 residues. Germline V gives CDR1 SSHAT, CDR2 FNYEAQ (reference sequence). Here the CDR3 reads CASSLGGLAGGEQYF. The CDR3 coding sequence is TGTGCTAGCAGCTTAGGAGGACTAGCGGGAGGCGAGCAGTACTTC.

The chain uses TRBV7-9 and TRBJ2-1; 11 bases are a match to TRBD2. Germline V gene data show CDR1 as SEHNR and CDR2 as FQNEAQ (reference sequence). CDR3 size: 15 residues. J was trimmed by 9 bases and V by 5 bases; bases with no gene match: 9. The CDR3 spells CASSPLLAGATEQFF. The DNA for the CDR3 is TGTGCCAGCAGCCCCCTACTAGCGGGGGCGACTGAGCAGTTCTTC.

The chain has TRBV7-9 and TRBJ2-1; 10 bases are shared with TRBD2. J gave up 4 bases and V 5 bases, and 5 bases lay outside the gene matches. Germline-derived CDR1 and CDR2 are SEHNR and FQNEAQ (reference sequence). The CDR3 length is 15 residues. The CDR3 here is CASSQRGGNYNEQFF. The DNA for the CDR3 is TGTGCCAGCAGCCAGCGGGGGGGAAATTACAATGAGCAGTTCTTC.

This clone has a handful of counts. V is TRBV5-6 and J is TRBJ2-7; D might be TRBD2 (5 bases). V was pared by 5 bases and J by 6 bases, with 12 bases between. The CDR3 length is 12 residues. Germline V gene lookup returns CDR1 SGHDT and CDR2 YYEEEE. Here the CDR3 reads CASSPAGAEQYF. The CDR3 DNA sequence: TGTGCCAGCAGTCCTGCGGGCGCCGAGCAGTACTTC.

This chain joins TRBV7-9 and TRBJ2-5, with D tentatively TRBD1 (6 bases). Germline lookup yields CDR1 SEHNR and CDR2 FQNEAQ (reference sequence). The CDR3 sequence is 15 residues long. Trimming stripped 2 bases from V and 5 bases from J, with 15 bases between. CDR3 in DNA: TGTGCCAGCAGCTTAATCCAGGGGCCCCCCGAGACCCAGTACTTC. Its translation: CASSLIQGPPETQYF. Looking up the rest from reference TRBV7-9 and TRBJ2-5 gives the full variable domain: DTGVSQNPRHKITKRGQNVTFRCDPISEHNRLYWYRQTLGQGPEFLTYFQNEAQLEKSRLLSDRFSAERPKGSFSTLEIQRTEQGDSAMYLCASSLIQGPPETQYFGPGTRLLVL.